The clone carrying this TCR beta chain occurred a few times. Each CDR3 protein is one row after TCRdb ran MiXCR on the RT-PCR reads. The sample lists 650,000 to 800,000 distinct CDR3 sequences; 12% to 15% were seen once. The CDR3 consists of 18 residues. V shed 1 base and J shed 5 bases, with 23 bases lying between them. Germline CDR1 and CDR2: MDHEN and SYDVKM. Specimen: memory CD4+ T cells from blood. The clonotype was recovered from a female donor in good health, serving as a healthy control. This chain links TRBV28 with TRBJ2-5; maybe TRBD1 (5 bases). The CDR3 reads CASSLSPGLGALSETQYF. In DNA, the CDR3 is TGTGCCAGCAGTTTATCCCCGGGCCTAGGGGCTTTGAGTGAGACCCAGTACTTC.